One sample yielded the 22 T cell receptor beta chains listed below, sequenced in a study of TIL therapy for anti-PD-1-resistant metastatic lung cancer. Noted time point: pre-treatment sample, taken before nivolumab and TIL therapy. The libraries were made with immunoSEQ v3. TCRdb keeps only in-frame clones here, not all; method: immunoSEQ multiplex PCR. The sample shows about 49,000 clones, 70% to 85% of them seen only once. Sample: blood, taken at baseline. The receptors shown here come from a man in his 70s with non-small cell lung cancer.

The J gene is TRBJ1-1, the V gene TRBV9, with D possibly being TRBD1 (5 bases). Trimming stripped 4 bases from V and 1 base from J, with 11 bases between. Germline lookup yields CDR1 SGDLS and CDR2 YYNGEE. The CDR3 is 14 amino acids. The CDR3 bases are TGTGCCAGCAGCTCCGGGGACGGGAACACTGAAGCTTTCTTT. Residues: CASSSGDGNTEAFF.

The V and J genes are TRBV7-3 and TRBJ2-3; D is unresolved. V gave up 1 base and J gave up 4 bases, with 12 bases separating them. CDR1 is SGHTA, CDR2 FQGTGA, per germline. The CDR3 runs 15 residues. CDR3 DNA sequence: TGTGCCAGCAGCTTAATCGGACCAGACTCAGATACGCAGTATTTT. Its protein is CASSLIGPDSDTQYF.

The CDR3 nucleotides are TGCAGCGTTGAAGGAAGGCCGACCGACGGTGGAAACACCATATATTTT. Translation gives CSVEGRPTDGGNTIYF. The chain couples TRBV29-1 to TRBJ1-3; the D is unclear. V lost 1 base to trimming and J lost 3 bases, with 16 bases between them. The CDR3 is made up of 16 amino acids. Germline CDR1 SQVTM, CDR2 ANQGSEA.

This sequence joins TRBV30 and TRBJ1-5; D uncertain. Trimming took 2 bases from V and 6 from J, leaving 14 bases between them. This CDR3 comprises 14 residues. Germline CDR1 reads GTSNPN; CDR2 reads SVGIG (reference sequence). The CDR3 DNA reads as TGTGCCTGGAGTACGGACGGATGGGCTCAGCCCCAGCATTTT. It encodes CAWSTDGWAQPQHF.

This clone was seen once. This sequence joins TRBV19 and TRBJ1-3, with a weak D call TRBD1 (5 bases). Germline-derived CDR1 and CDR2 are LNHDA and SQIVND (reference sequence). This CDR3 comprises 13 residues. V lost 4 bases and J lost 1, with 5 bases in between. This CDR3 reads CASSKGSGNTIYF. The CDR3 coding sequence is TGTGCCAGTAGTAAGGGGTCTGGAAACACCATATATTTT. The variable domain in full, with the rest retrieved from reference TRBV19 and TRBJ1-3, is DGGITQSPKYLFRKEGQNVTLSCEQNLNHDAMYWYRQDPGQGLRLIYYSQIVNDFQKGDIAEGYSVSREKKESFPLTVTSAQKNPTAFYLCASSKGSGNTIYFGEGSWLTVV.

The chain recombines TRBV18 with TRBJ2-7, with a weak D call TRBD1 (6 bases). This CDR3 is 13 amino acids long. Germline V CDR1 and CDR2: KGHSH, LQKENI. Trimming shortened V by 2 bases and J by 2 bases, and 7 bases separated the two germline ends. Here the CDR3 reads CASSPGDTYEQYF. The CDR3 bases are TGTGCCAGCTCACCAGGGGACACCTACGAGCAGTACTTC.

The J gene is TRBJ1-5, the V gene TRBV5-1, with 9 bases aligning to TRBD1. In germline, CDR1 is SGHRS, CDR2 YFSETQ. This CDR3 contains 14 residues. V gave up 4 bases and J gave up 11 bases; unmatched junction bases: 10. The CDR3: CASSMEQGAKTQHF. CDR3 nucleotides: TGCGCCAGCAGCATGGAACAGGGGGCCAAAACCCAGCATTTT.

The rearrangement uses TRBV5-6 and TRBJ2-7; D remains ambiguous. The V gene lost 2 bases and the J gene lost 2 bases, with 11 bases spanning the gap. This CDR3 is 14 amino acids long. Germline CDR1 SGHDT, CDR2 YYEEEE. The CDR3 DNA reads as TGTGCCAGCAGCTTAGGTCGGCTACCCTACGAGCAGTACTTC. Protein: CASSLGRLPYEQYF.

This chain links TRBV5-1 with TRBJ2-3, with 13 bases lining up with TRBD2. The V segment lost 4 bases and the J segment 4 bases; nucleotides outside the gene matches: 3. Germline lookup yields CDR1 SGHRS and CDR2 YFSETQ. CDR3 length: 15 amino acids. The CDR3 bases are TGCGCCAGCAGCATGGGACTAGCGGGGCCAGATACGCAGTATTTT. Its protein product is CASSMGLAGPDTQYF.

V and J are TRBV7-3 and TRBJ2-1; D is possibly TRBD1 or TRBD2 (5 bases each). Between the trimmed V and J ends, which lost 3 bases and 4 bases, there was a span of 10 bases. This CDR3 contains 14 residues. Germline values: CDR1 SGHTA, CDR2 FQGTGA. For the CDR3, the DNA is TGTGCCAGCAGCTTTGATGGGACGTACAATGAGCAGTTCTTC. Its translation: CASSFDGTYNEQFF.

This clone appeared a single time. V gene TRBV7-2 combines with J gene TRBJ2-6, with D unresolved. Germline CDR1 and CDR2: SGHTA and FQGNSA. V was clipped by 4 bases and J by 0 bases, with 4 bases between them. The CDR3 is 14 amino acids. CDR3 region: CASSYLSGANVLTF. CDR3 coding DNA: TGTGCCAGCAGCTATCTCTCTGGGGCCAACGTCCTGACTTTC.

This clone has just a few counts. CDR3 protein: CASSPVLETQYF. The CDR3 DNA follows: TGTGCCAGCTCACCCGTTTTGGAGACCCAGTACTTC. The chain has TRBV18 and TRBJ2-5; no clear D. Germline V CDR1 and CDR2: KGHSH, LQKENI. CDR3 length: 12 amino acids. Trimming removed 3 bases at V and 5 bases at J, with 7 bases between.

The CDR3 sequence is CASSLGDRQETQYF. The CDR3 region has the DNA TGCGCCAGCAGCTTAGGAGACAGACAAGAGACCCAGTACTTC. The genes are TRBV5-1 and TRBJ2-5; weak D call: TRBD1 (5 bases). Germline V gives CDR1 SGHRS, CDR2 YFSETQ. Trimming left V 2 bases short and J 2 bases short, with 10 bases between. The CDR3 runs to 14 residues.

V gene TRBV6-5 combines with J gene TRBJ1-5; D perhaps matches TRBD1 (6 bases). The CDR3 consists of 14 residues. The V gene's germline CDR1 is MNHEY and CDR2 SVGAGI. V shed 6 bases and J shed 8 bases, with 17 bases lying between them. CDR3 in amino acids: CASRPDGGGKPQHF. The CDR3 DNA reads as TGTGCCAGCAGGCCCGATGGAGGGGGGAAGCCCCAGCATTTT.

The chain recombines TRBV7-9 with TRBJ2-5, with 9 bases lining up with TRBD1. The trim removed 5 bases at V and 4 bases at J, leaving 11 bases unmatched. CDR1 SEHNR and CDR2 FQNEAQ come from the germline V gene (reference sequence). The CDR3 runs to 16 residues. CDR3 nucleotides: TGTGCCAGCAGCGTGACAGGGGGAACGGCGAGAGAGACCCAGTACTTC. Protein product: CASSVTGGTARETQYF.

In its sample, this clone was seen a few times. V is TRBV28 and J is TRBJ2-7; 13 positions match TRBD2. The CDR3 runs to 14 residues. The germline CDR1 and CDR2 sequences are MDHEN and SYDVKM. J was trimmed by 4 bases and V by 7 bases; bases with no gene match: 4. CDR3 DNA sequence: TGTGCCAGCATTGGGACTAGCGGGATATACGAGCAGTACTTC. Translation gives CASIGTSGIYEQYF. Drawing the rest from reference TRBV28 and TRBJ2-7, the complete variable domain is DVKVTQSSRYLVKRTGEKVFLECVQDMDHENMFWYRQDPGLGLRLIYFSYDVKMKEKGDIPEGYSVSREKKERFSLILESASTNQTSMYLCASIGTSGIYEQYFGPGTRLTVT.

CDR3 DNA: TGTGCCAGCAGCAAAACCATACTTTGCAGGGGCTATGGCTACACCTTC. Translation gives CASSKTILCRGYGYTF. The chain carries TRBV21-1 and TRBJ1-2; TRBD1 is the table's D call and was not checked against the DNA. TRBV21-1 is annotated as a pseudogene. The CDR3 is 16 residues long.

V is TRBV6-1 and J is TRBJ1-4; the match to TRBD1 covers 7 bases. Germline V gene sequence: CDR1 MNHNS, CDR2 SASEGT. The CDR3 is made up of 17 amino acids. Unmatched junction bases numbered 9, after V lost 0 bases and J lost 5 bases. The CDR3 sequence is CASSEARTGQPNEKLFF. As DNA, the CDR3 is TGTGCCAGCAGTGAAGCGAGGACAGGACAACCGAATGAAAAACTGTTTTTT.

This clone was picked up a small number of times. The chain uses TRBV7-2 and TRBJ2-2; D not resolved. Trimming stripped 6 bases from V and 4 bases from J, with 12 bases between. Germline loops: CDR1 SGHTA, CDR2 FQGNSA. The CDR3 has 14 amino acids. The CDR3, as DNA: TGTGCCAGCAGAGGGCCCACCACCACCGGGGAGCTGTTTTTT. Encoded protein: CASRGPTTTGELFF.

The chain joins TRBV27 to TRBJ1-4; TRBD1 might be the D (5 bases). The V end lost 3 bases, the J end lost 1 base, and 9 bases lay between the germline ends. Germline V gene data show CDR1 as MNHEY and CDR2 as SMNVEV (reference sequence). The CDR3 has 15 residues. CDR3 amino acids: CASSFRQLTNEKLFF. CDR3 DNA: TGTGCCAGCAGTTTCAGACAGCTAACTAATGAAAAACTGTTTTTT.

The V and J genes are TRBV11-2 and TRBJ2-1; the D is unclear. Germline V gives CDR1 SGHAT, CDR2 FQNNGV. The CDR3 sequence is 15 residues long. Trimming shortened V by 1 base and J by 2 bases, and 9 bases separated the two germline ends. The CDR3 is CASSLGGATYNEQFF. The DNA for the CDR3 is TGTGCCAGCAGCTTAGGAGGCGCGACCTACAATGAGCAGTTCTTC. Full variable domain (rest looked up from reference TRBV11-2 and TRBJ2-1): EAGVAQSPRYKIIEKRQSVAFWCNPISGHATLYWYQQILGQGPKLLIQFQNNGVVDDSQLPKDRFSAERLKGVDSTLKIQPAKLEDSAVYLCASSLGGATYNEQFFGPGTRLTVL.

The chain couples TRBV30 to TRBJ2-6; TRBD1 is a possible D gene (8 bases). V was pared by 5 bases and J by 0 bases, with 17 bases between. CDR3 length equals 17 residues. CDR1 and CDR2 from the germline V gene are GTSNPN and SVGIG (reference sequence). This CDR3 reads CAWAPTGGVSGANVLTF. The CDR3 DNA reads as TGTGCCTGGGCCCCCACAGGGGGGGTCTCTGGGGCCAACGTCCTGACTTTC.